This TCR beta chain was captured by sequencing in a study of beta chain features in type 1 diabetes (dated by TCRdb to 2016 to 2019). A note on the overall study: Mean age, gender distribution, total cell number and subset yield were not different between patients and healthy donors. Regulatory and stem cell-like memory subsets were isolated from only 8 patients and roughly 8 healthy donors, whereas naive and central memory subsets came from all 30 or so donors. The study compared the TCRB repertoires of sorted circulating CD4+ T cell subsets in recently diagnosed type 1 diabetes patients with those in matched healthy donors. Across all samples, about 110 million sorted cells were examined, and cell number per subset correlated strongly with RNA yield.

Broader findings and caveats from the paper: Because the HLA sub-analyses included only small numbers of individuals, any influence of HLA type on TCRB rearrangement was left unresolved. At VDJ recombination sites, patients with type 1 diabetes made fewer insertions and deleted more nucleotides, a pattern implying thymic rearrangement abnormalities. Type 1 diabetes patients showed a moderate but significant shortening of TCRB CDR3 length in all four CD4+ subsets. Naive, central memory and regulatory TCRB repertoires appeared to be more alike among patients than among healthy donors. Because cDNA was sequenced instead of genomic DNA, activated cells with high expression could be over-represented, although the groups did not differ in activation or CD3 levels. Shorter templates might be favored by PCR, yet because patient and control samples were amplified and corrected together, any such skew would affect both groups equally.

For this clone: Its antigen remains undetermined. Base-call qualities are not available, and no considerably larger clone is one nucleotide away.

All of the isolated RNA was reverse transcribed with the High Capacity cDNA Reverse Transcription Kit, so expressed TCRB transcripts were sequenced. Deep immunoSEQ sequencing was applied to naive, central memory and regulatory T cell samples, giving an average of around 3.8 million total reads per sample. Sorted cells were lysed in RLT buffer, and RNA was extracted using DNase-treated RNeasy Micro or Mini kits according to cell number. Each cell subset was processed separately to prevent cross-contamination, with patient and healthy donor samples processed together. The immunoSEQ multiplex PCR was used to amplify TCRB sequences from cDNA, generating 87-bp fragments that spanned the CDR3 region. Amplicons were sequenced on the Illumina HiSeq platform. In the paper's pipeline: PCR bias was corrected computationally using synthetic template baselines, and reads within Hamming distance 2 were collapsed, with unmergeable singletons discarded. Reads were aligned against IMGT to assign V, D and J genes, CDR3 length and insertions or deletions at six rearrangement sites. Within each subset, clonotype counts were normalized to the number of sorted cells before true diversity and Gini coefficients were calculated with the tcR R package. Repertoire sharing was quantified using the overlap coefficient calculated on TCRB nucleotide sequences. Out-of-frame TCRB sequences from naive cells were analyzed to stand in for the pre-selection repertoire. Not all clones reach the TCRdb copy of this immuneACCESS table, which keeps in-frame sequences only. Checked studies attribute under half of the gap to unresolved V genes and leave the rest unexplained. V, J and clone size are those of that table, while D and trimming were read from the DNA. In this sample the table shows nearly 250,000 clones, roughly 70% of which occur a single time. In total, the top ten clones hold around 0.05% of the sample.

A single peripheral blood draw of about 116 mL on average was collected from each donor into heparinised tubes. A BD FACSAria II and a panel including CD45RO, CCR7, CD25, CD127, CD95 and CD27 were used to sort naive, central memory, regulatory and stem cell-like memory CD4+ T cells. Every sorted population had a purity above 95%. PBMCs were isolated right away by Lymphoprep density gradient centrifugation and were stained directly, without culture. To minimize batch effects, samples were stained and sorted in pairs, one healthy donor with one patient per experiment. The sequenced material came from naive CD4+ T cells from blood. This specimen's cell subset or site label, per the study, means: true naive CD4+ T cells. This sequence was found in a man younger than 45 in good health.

The CDR3 region: CASSIPGQGPYEQYF. The DNA is as follows: TGTGCCAGCAGCATTCCGGGACAGGGGCCCTACGAGCAGTACTTC. This chain is built from TRBV5-4 and TRBJ2-7; 10 central nucleotides agree with TRBD1. From its cysteine to its phenylalanine, the CDR3 spans 15 amino acids. Just the 45-base CDR3 DNA is kept, in frame starting at base 1. Trimming leaves V shorter by 4 bases and J shorter by 2 bases, with the junction holding 6 bases beyond the gene matches. Based on the germline V gene (reference sequence), the CDR1 and CDR2 sequences are SGHNT and YYREEE.